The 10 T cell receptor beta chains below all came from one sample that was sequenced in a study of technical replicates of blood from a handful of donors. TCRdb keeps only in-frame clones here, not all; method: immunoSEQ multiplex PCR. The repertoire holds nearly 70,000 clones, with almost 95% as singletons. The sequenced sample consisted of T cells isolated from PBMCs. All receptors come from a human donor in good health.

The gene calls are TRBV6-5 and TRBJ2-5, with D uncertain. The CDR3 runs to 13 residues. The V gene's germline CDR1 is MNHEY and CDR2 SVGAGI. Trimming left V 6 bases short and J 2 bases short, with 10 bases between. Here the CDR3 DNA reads TGTGCCAGCAGGAGCGCTGTGCAAGAGACCCAGTACTTC. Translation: CASRSAVQETQYF.

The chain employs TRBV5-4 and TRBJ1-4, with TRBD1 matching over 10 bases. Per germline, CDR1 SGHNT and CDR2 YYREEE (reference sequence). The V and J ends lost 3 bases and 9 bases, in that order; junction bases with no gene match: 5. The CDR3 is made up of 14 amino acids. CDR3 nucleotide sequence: TGTGCCAGCAGCTCCGGGACAGGGGACCAAAAACTGTTTTTT. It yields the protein CASSSGTGDQKLFF.

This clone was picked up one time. The CDR3 sequence: CASISDSRSGETQYF. As DNA, the CDR3 is TGTGCCAGCATCTCCGATTCCCGGTCCGGGGAGACCCAGTACTTC. The J gene is TRBJ2-5, the V gene TRBV21-1; TRBD2, the table's D call, was not compared with the DNA. TRBV21-1 is a recognized pseudogene. This CDR3 has 15 residues.

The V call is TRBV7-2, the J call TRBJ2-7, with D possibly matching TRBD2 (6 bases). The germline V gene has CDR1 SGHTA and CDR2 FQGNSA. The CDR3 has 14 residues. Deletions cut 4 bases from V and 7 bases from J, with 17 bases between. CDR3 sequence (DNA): TGTGCCAGCAGCTGGGGACTGGGGGAGCGGGAGCAGTACTTC. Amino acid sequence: CASSWGLGEREQYF.

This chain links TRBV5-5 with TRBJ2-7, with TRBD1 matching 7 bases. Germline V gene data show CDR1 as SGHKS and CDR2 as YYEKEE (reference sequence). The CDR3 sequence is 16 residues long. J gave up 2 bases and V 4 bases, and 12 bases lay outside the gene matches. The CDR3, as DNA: TGTGCCAGCAGCCCCCTACGACAGGGCGGTACCTACGAGCAGTACTTC. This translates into CASSPLRQGGTYEQYF.

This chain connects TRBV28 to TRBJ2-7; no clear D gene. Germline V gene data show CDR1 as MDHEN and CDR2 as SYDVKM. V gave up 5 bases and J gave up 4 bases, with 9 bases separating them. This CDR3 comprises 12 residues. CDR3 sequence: CASSLRLYEQYF. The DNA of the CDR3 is TGTGCCAGCAGTCTACGACTTTACGAGCAGTACTTC.

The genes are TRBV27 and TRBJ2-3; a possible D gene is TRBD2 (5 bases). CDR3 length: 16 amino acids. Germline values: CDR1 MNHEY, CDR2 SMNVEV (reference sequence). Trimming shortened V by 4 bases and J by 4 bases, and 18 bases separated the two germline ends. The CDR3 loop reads CASSSPWEPSADTQYF. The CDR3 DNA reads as TGTGCCAGCAGTTCTCCGTGGGAGCCGAGTGCAGATACGCAGTATTTT.

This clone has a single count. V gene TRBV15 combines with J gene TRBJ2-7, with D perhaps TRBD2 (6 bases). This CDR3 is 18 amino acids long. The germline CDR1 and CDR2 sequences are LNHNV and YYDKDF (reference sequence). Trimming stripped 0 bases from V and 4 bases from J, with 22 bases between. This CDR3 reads CATSRDRGRPGVTYEQYF. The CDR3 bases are TGTGCCACCAGCAGAGATCGGGGGAGGCCAGGAGTGACGTACGAGCAGTACTTC.

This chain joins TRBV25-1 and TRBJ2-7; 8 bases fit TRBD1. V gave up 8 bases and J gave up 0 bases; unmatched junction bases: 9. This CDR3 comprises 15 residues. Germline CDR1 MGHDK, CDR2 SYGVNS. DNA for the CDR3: TGTGCCAGCCGCCCCTGGACAGGGACCTCCTACGAGCAGTACTTC. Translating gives CASRPWTGTSYEQYF.

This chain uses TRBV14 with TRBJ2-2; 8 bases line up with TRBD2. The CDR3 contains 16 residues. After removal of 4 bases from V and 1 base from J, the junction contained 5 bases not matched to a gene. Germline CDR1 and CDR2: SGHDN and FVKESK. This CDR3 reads CASSRTSGLNTGELFF. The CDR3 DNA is TGTGCCAGCAGCCGTACTAGCGGCCTGAACACCGGGGAGCTGTTTTTT.